This paragraph covers one T cell receptor beta chain sequence. Its antigen is not known. The data belong to a study of blood T cells in healthy people across ages. Findings of the study overall: Older age coincided with a roughly linear decline in TCR beta diversity per million T cells. A conclusive naive versus antigen-experienced comparison was prevented by the unsorted PBMCs.

The CDR3 spans 14 residues. The V gene lost 5 bases and the J gene lost 1 base, with 11 bases spanning the gap. The germline CDR1 and CDR2 sequences are SNHLY and FYNNEI. The use of a sample-barcoded 5' primer and a J-beta primer mix characterized a second PCR of about 7 to 12 cycles. Researchers report that a template-switch adaptor with 12 random nucleotides tagged each cDNA molecule. One entry per CDR3 protein results from TCRdb running MiXCR on the 5' RACE reads. The sample includes 1.6 million or so distinct CDR3 sequences, 30% to 35% of them seen just once. The chain uses TRBV2 and TRBJ2-5; tentatively, D is TRBD2 (5 bases). The source of this sequence is a woman in her 30s in good health. Sequenced sample: blood. The CDR3 region has the DNA TGTGCCAGCAGTCGAAGGAGGTCCCAAGAGACCCAGTACTTC. Its protein is CASSRRRSQETQYF.